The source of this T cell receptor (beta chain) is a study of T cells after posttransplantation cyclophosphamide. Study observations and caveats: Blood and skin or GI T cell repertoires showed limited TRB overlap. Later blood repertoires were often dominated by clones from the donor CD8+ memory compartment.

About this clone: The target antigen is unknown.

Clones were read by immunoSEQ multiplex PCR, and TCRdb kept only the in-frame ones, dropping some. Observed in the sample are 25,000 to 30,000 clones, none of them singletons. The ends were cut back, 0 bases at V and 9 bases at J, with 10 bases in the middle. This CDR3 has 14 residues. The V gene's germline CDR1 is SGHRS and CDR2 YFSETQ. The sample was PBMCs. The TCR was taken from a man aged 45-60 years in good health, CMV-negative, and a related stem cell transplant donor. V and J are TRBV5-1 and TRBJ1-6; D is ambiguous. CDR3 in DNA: TGCGCCAGCAGCTTGGCCCCCTTCGGTTCACCCCTCCACTTT. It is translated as CASSLAPFGSPLHF.